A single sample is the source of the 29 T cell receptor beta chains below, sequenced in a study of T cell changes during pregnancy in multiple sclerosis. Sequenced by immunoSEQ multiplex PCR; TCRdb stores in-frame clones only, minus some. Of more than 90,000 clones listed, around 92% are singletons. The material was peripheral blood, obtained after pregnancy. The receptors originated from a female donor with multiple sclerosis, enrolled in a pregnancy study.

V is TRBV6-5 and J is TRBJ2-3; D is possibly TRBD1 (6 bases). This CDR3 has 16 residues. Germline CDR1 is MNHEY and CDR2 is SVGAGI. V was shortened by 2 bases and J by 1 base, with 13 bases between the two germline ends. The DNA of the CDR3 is TGTGCCAGCAGTTACGTTTGGGCAGGGGGCACAGATACGCAGTATTTT. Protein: CASSYVWAGGTDTQYF.

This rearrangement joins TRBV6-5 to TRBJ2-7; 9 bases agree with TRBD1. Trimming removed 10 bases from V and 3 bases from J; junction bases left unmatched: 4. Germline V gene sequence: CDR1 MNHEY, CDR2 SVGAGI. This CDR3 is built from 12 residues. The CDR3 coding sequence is TGTGCCACCGGGACAGGGAACTACGAGCAGTACTTC. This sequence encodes CATGTGNYEQYF.

CDR3 bases: TGTGCCAGCAGCTATTCCGGGTCGGGAACTGGAAACACCATATATTTT. Translation gives CASSYSGSGTGNTIYF. V is TRBV7-9 and J is TRBJ1-3; D ambiguous. Deletions cut 4 bases from V and 2 bases from J, with 15 bases between. CDR3 size: 16 residues. Germline CDR1 and CDR2: SEHNR and FQNEAQ (reference sequence). The whole variable domain, remainder taken from reference TRBV7-9 and TRBJ1-3, is DTGVSQNPRHKITKRGQNVTFRCDPISEHNRLYWYRQTLGQGPEFLTYFQNEAQLEKSRLLSDRFSAERPKGSFSTLEIQRTEQGDSAMYLCASSYSGSGTGNTIYFGEGSWLTVV.

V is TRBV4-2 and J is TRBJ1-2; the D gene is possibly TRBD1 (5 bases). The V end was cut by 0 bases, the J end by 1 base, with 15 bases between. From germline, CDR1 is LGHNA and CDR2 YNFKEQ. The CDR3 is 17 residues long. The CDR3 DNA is TGTGCCAGCAGCCAAGATCTACGACAGACCTTTAACTATGGCTACACCTTC. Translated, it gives CASSQDLRQTFNYGYTF.

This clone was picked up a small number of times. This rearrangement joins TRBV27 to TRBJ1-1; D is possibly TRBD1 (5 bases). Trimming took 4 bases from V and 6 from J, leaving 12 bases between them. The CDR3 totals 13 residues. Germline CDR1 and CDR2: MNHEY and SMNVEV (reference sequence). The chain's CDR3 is CASSSSGRPEAFF. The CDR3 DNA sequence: TGTGCCAGCAGTTCCTCAGGGCGCCCTGAAGCTTTCTTT.

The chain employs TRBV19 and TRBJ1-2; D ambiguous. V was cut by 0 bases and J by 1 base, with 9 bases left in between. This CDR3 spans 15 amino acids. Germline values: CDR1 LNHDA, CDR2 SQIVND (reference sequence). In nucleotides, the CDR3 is TGTGCCAGTAGTATAGAGTTCTCGGTTAACTATGGCTACACCTTC. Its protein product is CASSIEFSVNYGYTF.

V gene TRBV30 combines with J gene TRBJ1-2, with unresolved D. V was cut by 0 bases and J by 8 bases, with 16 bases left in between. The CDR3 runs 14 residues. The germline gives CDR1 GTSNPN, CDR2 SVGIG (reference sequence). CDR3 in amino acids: CAWSVLQTGAGYTF. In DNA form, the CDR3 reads TGTGCCTGGAGTGTACTACAAACTGGTGCGGGCTACACCTTC.

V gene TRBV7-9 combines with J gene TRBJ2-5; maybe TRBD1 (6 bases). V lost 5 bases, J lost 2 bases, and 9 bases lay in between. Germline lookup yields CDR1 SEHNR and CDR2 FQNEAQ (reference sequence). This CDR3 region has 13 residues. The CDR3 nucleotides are TGTGCCAGCAGCCCGGACAGTCAAGAGACCCAGTACTTC. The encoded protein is CASSPDSQETQYF.

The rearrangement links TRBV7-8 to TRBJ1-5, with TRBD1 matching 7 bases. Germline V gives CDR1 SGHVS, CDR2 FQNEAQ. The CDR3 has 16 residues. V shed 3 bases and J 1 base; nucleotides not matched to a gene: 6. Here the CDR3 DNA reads TGTGCCAGCAGCTTTTCAGGGGGAATCAGCAATCAGCCCCAGCATTTT. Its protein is CASSFSGGISNQPQHF.

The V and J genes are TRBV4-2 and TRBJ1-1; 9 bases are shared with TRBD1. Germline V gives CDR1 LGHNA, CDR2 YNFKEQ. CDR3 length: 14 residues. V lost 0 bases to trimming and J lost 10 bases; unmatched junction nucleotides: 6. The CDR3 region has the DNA TGTGCCAGCAGCCAAGACGGGACAGGGAATCGAGCTTTCTTT. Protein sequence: CASSQDGTGNRAFF.

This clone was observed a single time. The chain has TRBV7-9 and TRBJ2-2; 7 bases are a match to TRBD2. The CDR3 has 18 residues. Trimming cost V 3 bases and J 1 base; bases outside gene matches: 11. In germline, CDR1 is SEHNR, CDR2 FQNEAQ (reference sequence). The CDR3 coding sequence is TGTGCCAGCAGCTTCCGCCTCCTGAGCGGGGTGAACACCGGGGAGCTGTTTTTT. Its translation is CASSFRLLSGVNTGELFF.

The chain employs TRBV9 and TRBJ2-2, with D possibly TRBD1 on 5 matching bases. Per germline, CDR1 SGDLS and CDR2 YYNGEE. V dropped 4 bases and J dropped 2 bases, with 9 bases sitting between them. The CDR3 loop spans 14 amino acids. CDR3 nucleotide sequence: TGTGCCAGCAGCACAGGTCCTAACACCGGGGAGCTGTTTTTT. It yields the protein CASSTGPNTGELFF.

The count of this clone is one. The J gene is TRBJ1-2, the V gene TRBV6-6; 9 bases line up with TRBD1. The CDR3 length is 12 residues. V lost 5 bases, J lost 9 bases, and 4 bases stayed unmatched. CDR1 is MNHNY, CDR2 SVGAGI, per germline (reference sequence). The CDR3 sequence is CASSGGQGRYTF. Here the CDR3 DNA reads TGTGCCAGCAGTGGGGGACAGGGACGCTACACCTTC.

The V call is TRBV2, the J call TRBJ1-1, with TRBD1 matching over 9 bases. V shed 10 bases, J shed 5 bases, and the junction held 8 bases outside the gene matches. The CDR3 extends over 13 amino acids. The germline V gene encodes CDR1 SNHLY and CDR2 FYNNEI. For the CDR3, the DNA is TGTGCCACGGAGGGGACAGGGAGTACTGAAGCTTTCTTT. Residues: CATEGTGSTEAFF.

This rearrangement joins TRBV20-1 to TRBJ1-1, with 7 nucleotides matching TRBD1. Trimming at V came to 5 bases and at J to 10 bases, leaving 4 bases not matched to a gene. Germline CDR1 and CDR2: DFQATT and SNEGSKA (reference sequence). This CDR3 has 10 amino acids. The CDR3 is CSALDRAAFF. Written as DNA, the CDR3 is TGCAGTGCTTTAGACAGGGCAGCTTTCTTT.

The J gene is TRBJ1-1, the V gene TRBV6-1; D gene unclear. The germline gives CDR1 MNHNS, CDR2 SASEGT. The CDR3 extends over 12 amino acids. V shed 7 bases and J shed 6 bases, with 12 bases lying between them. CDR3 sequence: CASIANTAEAFF. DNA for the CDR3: TGTGCCAGCATTGCTAACACAGCTGAAGCTTTCTTT.

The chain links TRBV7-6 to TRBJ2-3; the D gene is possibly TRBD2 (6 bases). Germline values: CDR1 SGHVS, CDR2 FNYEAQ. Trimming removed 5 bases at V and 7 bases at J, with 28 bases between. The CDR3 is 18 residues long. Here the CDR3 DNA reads TGTGCCAGCAGCCTGTCATCGCTTTACGGGAGATCAAGGAATACGCAGTATTTT. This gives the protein CASSLSSLYGRSRNTQYF.

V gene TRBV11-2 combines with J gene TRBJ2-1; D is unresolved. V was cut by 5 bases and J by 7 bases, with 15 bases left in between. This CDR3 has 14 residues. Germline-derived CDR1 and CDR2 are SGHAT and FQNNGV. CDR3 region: CASSHGASLNEQFF. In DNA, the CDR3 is TGTGCCAGCAGCCACGGTGCTTCCTTGAATGAGCAGTTCTTC.

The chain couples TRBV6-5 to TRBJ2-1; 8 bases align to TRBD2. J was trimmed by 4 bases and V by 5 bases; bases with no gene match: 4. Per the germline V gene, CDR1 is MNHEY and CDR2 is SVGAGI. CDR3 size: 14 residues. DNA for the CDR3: TGTGCCAGCAGTGAGCGGGGGCTATACAATGAGCAGTTCTTC. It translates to CASSERGLYNEQFF.

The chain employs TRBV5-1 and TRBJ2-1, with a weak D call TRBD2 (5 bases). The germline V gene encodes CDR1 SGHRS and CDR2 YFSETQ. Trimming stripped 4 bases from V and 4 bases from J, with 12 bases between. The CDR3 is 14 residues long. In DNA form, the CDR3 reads TGCGCCAGCAGCCTCAACCGGGATTACAATGAGCAGTTCTTC. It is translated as CASSLNRDYNEQFF.

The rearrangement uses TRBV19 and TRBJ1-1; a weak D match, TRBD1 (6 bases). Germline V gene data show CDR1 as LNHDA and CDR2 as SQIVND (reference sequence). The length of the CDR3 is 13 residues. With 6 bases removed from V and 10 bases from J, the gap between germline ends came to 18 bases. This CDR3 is CASSPRQERGAFF. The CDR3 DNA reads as TGTGCCAGTAGCCCGAGACAGGAACGCGGAGCTTTCTTT.

CDR3 in amino acids: CASSIAGSSYEQYF. In nucleotides, the CDR3 is TGTGCCAGTAGTATAGCGGGGAGCTCCTACGAGCAGTACTTC. The chain recombines TRBV19 with TRBJ2-7; weak D call: TRBD2 (5 bases). V shed 1 base and J shed 0 bases, with 7 bases lying between them. This CDR3 is 14 amino acids long. The germline CDR1 and CDR2 sequences are LNHDA and SQIVND (reference sequence).

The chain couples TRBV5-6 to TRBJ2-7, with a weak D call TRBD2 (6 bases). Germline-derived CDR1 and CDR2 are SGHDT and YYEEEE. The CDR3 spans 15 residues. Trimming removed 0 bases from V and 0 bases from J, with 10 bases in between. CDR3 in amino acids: CASSLGAAGSYEQYF. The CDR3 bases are TGTGCCAGCAGCTTGGGGGCAGCGGGCTCCTACGAGCAGTACTTC.

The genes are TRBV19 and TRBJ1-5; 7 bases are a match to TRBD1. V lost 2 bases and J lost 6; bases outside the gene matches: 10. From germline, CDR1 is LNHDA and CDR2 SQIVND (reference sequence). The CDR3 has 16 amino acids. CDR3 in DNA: TGTGCCAGTAGTATACACTTTACGACAGGGTTTCAGCCCCAGCATTTT. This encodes CASSIHFTTGFQPQHF.

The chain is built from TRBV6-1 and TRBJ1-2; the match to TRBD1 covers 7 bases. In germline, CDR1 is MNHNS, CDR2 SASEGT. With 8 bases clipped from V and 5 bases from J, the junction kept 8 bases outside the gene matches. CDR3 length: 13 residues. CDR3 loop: CASLRQGPYGYTF. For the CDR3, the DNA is TGTGCCAGCCTCCGACAGGGTCCATATGGCTACACCTTC.

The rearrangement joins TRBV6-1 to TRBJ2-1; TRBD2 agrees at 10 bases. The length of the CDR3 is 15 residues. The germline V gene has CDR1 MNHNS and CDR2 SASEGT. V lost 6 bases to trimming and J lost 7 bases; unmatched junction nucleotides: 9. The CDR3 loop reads CASRLLAGAVNEQFF. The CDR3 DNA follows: TGTGCCAGCAGGCTGCTAGCGGGAGCCGTTAATGAGCAGTTCTTC.

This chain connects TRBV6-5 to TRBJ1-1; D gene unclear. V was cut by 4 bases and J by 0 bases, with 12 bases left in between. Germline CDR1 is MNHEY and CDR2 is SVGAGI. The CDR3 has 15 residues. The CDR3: CASSSQNTMNTEAFF. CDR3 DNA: TGTGCCAGCAGTTCCCAGAACACCATGAACACTGAAGCTTTCTTT.

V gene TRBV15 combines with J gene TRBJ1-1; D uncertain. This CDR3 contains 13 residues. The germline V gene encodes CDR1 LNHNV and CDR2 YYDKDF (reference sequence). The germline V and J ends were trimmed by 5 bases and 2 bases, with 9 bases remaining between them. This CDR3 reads CATSAGINTEAFF. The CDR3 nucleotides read TGTGCCACCAGCGCGGGGATTAACACTGAAGCTTTCTTT.

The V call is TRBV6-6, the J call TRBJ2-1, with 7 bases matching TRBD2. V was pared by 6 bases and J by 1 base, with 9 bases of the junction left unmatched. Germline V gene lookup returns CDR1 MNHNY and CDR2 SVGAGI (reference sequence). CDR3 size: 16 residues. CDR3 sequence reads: CASRDSGLRSYNEQFF. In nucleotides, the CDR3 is TGTGCCAGCAGGGATTCGGGACTACGATCCTACAATGAGCAGTTCTTC.